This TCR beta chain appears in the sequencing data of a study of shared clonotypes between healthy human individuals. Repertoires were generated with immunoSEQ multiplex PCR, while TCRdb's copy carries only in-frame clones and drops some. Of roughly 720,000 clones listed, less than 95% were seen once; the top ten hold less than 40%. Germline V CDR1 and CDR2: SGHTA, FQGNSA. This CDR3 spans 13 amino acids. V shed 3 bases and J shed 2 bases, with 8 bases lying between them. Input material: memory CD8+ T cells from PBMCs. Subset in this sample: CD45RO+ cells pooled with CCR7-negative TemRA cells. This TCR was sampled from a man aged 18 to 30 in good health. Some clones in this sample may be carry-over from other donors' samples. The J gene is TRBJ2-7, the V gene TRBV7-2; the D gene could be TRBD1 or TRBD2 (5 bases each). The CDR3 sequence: CASSFGTTYEQYF. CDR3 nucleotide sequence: TGTGCCAGCAGCTTTGGGACCACCTACGAGCAGTACTTC.